What follows are 18 T cell receptor beta chains derived from one specimen sequenced in a study of blood T cells in healthy people across ages. A second PCR of 7 to 11 cycles used a sample-barcoded 5' primer and a J-beta primer mix. A single record per CDR3 protein comes from TCRdb applying MiXCR to the 5' RACE reads. The sample contains some 1.1 million distinct CDR3 sequences, more than 30% of which appear only once. Input material: blood. These receptors came from a man aged 18-30 years in good health.

The chain is built from TRBV27 and TRBJ1-2, with TRBD1 as a possible D gene (5 bases). V was cut by 4 bases and J by 6 bases, with 18 bases left in between. The V gene's germline CDR1 is MNHEY and CDR2 SMNVEV (reference sequence). The CDR3 contains 15 residues. The CDR3 coding sequence is TGTGCCAGCAGTTCCCGGGACGGGGACCCTCATGGCTACACCTTC. Amino acid sequence: CASSSRDGDPHGYTF.

This clonotype has only a few counts. CDR3 amino acids: CASSLEGHRNEKLFF. Written as DNA, the CDR3 is TGTGCCAGCAGCTTAGAGGGACACCGTAATGAAAAACTGTTTTTT. The rearrangement joins TRBV7-2 to TRBJ1-4; D may be TRBD1 (6 bases). The CDR3 is 15 amino acids. Per germline, CDR1 SGHTA and CDR2 FQGNSA. The germline V and J ends were trimmed by 1 base and 4 bases, with 10 bases remaining between them.

This clonotype was recorded a few times. The chain is built from TRBV7-2 and TRBJ2-3; 15 positions match TRBD2. Trimming at V came to 5 bases and at J to 4 bases, leaving 4 bases not matched to a gene. Germline CDR1 and CDR2: SGHTA and FQGNSA. This CDR3 spans 16 amino acids. Written as DNA, the CDR3 is TGTGCCAGCAGCCAATGGACTAGCGGGGGGGCAGATACGCAGTATTTT. This sequence encodes CASSQWTSGGADTQYF. The variable domain in full, with the rest retrieved from reference TRBV7-2 and TRBJ2-3, is GAGVSQSPSNKVTEKGKDVELRCDPISGHTALYWYRQSLGQGLEFLIYFQGNSAPDKSGLPSDRFSAERTGGSVSTLTIQRTQQEDSAVYLCASSQWTSGGADTQYFGPGTRLTVL.

J is TRBJ2-5 and V is TRBV9; D is perhaps TRBD1 (6 bases). CDR3 length equals 15 residues. V lost 4 bases to trimming and J lost 2 bases, with 15 bases between them. Looked up from germline, CDR1 is SGDLS and CDR2 is YYNGEE. Here the CDR3 reads CASSKGQNPQETQYF. The CDR3 DNA is TGTGCCAGCAGCAAAGGACAGAATCCACAAGAGACCCAGTACTTC.

This clonotype was seen repeatedly, ten times or more. The chain couples TRBV29-1 to TRBJ2-7, with D maybe TRBD1 (7 bases). This CDR3 spans 14 amino acids. Germline lookup yields CDR1 SQVTM and CDR2 ANQGSEA. The germline V and J ends were trimmed by 1 base and 1 base, with 11 bases remaining between them. CDR3 DNA sequence: TGCAGCGTTGAAGGACAGGGAGGATCCTACGAGCAGTACTTC. It specifies CSVEGQGGSYEQYF.

The chain couples TRBV4-3 to TRBJ2-3; the D gene is possibly TRBD2 (6 bases). The CDR3 runs to 16 residues. V was trimmed by 0 bases and J by 4 bases, leaving 14 bases between them. CDR1 and CDR2 from the germline V gene are LGHNA and YSLEER. This CDR3 is CASSQERRVYADTQYF. The CDR3, as DNA: TGCGCCAGCAGCCAAGAACGGAGGGTATACGCAGATACGCAGTATTTT.

Ten or more counts support this clonotype. The chain employs TRBV12-3 or TRBV12-4 and TRBJ1-5, with D perhaps matching TRBD1 (5 bases). Trimming left V 5 bases short and J 9 bases short, with 14 bases between. The CDR3 is 13 residues long. The CDR3: CASSPGLNRPQHF. Written as DNA, the CDR3 is TGTGCCAGCAGTCCGGGGCTGAACAGGCCCCAGCATTTT.

The J gene is TRBJ2-3, the V gene TRBV10-3; D gene unclear. The CDR3 loop spans 14 amino acids. V dropped 2 bases and J dropped 2 bases, with 8 bases sitting between them. Per germline, CDR1 ENHRY and CDR2 SYGVKD. CDR3: CAISEGPATDTQYF. The CDR3 coding sequence is TGTGCCATCAGTGAGGGCCCAGCCACAGATACGCAGTATTTT.

This clonotype was found many times. The genes are TRBV12-3 or TRBV12-4 and TRBJ2-5; no firm D call. V shed 6 bases and J shed 1 base, with 9 bases lying between them. The CDR3 is made up of 13 amino acids. CDR3 residues: CASSARSQETQYF. The DNA for the CDR3 is TGTGCCAGCAGCGCGAGGAGCCAAGAGACCCAGTACTTC.

This clonotype has a handful of counts. The chain couples TRBV20-1 to TRBJ1-5, with a possible D match to TRBD1 (5 bases). With 1 base removed from V and 3 bases from J, the gap between germline ends came to 7 bases. CDR3 length: 13 residues. The germline CDR1 and CDR2 sequences are DFQATT and SNEGSKA (reference sequence). CDR3 residues: CSARGQPNQPQHF. The CDR3 coding sequence is TGCAGTGCTAGAGGACAGCCCAATCAGCCCCAGCATTTT.

Only one count was recorded for this clonotype. V and J are TRBV28 and TRBJ1-2; D might be TRBD1 (5 bases). Germline V gene sequence: CDR1 MDHEN, CDR2 SYDVKM. Trimming stripped 3 bases from V and 0 bases from J, with 8 bases between. CDR3 size: 14 residues. The chain's CDR3 is CASSLWGANYGYTF. CDR3 nucleotide sequence: TGTGCCAGCAGTTTGTGGGGGGCTAACTATGGCTACACCTTC.

In this sample, this clonotype turned up once. The chain combines TRBV27 with TRBJ1-4; D may be TRBD1 (6 bases). Germline V gene sequence: CDR1 MNHEY, CDR2 SMNVEV (reference sequence). The CDR3 has 15 amino acids. V lost 5 bases and J lost 0, with 10 bases in between. CDR3 loop: CASSTKGATNEKLFF. The CDR3 bases are TGTGCCAGCAGTACGAAGGGGGCAACTAATGAAAAACTGTTTTTT.

This clonotype was seen only a few times. The chain combines TRBV10-2 with TRBJ2-5; maybe TRBD1 (6 bases). The last part of the DNA fits TRBJ2-7 better; the J call may be wrong. CDR3 length: 14 amino acids. Germline CDR1 and CDR2: WSHSY and SAAADI. The CDR3 reads CASSDAGESGEQYF. The CDR3 DNA sequence: TGCGCCAGCAGTGATGCAGGGGAGTCGGGCGAGCAGTACTTC.

The V call is TRBV3-1, the J call TRBJ1-2; D is ambiguous. CDR3 length equals 13 residues. The V end was cut by 1 base, the J end by 6 bases, with 9 bases between. The V gene's germline CDR1 is LGHDT and CDR2 YNNKEL (reference sequence). The CDR3: CASSQGITHGYTF. CDR3 in DNA: TGTGCCAGCAGCCAAGGGATAACTCATGGCTACACCTTC.

In regard to this clonotype: At one end the junction does not follow the germline gene, possibly because of a read error. V usage is TRBV12-3 or TRBV12-4 and J usage is TRBJ2-1; D not resolved. This CDR3 comprises 15 residues. The CDR3: CAGSSLRRDYNEQFF. CDR3 coding DNA: TGTGCCGGCAGTTCCTTGAGGAGAGACTACAATGAGCAGTTCTTC.

This clonotype came up once. The junction departs from the called germline gene at one end, perhaps through a read error. The genes are TRBV12-3 or TRBV12-4 and TRBJ1-5; no clear D gene. CDR3 length equals 12 residues. The CDR3 DNA sequence: TGTGCCCGCAGTTTAGGTGGTCAGCCCCAGCATTTT. Its translation is CARSLGGQPQHF.

V gene TRBV29-1 combines with J gene TRBJ2-3; 7 bases are a match to TRBD2. V was pared by 7 bases and J by 0 bases, with 13 bases of the junction left unmatched. Per germline, CDR1 SQVTM and CDR2 ANQGSEA. The CDR3 totals 16 residues. The CDR3 protein is CSALTGAGVSTDTQYF. DNA for the CDR3: TGCAGCGCCTTGACGGGTGCGGGGGTTAGCACAGATACGCAGTATTTT.

This clonotype has only one observation. The V gene is TRBV20-1, the J gene TRBJ1-5, with a weak D call TRBD1 (6 bases). The CDR3 consists of 14 residues. Germline assignment: CDR1 DFQATT and CDR2 SNEGSKA (reference sequence). V lost 0 bases, J lost 6 bases, and 12 bases lay in between. Here the CDR3 DNA reads TGCAGTGCTAGAGAACAGGGTGAAATTCAGCCCCAGCATTTT. Translated: CSAREQGEIQPQHF.